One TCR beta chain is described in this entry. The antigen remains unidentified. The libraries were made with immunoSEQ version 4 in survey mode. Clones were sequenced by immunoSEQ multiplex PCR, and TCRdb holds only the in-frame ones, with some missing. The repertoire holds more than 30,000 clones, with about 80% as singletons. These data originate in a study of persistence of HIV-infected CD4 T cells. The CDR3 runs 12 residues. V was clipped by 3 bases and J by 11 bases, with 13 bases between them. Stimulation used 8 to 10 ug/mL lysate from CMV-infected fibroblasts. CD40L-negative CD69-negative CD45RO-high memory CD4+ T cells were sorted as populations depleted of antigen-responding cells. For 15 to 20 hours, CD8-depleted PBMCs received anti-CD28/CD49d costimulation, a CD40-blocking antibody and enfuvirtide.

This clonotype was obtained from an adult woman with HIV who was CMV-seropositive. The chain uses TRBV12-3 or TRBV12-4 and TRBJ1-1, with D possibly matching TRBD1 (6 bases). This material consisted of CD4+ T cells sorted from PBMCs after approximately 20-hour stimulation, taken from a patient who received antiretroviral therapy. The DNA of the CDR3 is TGTGCCAGCAGTTTTGGGGGCCGGAGGGCTTTCTTT. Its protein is CASSFGGRRAFF.